What follows describes a single T cell receptor beta chain. Time point meaning: cycle 4 day 1 (C4D1), after less than 7 weeks of nivolumab. Every one of the patients relapsed after autologous stem cell transplantation (brentuximab vedotin exposure was variable). Assay: immunoSEQ multiplex PCR; the TCRdb copy retains only in-frame clones and omits some. This table holds more than 40,000 clones, approximately 80% found once. The data belong to a study of PD-1 blockade in classical Hodgkin lymphoma. Germline V gene data show CDR1 as MNHEY and CDR2 as SMNVEV (reference sequence). There are 17 residues in the CDR3. Trimming removed 5 bases from V and 7 bases from J; junction bases left unmatched: 11.

The chain couples TRBV27 to TRBJ2-1; TRBD2 matches 13 bases. This specimen consisted of peripheral blood mononuclear cells (PBMCs), obtained before the fourth cycle of nivolumab. This TCR was sampled from a human donor with classical Hodgkin lymphoma. CDR3 bases: TGTGCCAGCAGTGACACGTCGGGACTAGCGGGACTTAATGAGCAGTTCTTC. This codes for CASSDTSGLAGLNEQFF.